The clone carrying this T cell receptor (beta chain) showed up many times. The record originates from a study of blood T cells in healthy people across ages. Germline V lookup: CDR1 DFQATT, CDR2 SNEGSKA (reference sequence). The ends were cut back, 2 bases at V and 4 bases at J, with 9 bases in the middle. This CDR3 has 12 amino acids. Next came a second PCR, run for roughly 6 to 11 cycles, which used a sample-barcoded 5' primer along with a J-beta primer mix. MiXCR, run by TCRdb on the 5' RACE reads, gives a single entry per CDR3 protein. The table has around 1,500,000 distinct CDR3 sequences, 28% seen once.

The source material was blood. This TCR came from a woman aged 25 to 39 in good health. The gene calls are TRBV20-1 and TRBJ2-7, with D possibly called TRBD1 or TRBD2 (5 bases each). CDR3 sequence (DNA): TGCAGTGCTAGAAGCGAGGGGTACGAGCAGTACTTC. This codes for CSARSEGYEQYF.